These T cell receptor beta chains were read from a single sample in a study of blood T cell repertoires in COVID-19. Profiled with immunoSEQ multiplex PCR; TCRdb holds only in-frame clones, not every one. The repertoire has some 300,000 clones, 88% of them found once; the top ten carry approximately 1%. Sequenced material: PBMCs or T cells enriched from blood (not recorded which). The source is a woman aged 25 to 45 who had recovered from COVID-19. CDR3s include the opening cysteine and the closing phenylalanine or tryptophan. D genes are given only for firm matches. Clone size is given for some rows only: seen once, a few or many times, or a class if the clone is expanded.

clone size: -
D gene: -
V gene: TRBV18
J gene: TRBJ1-2
CDR3 DNA: TGTGCCAGCTCACCGTCAGGTTATGATGGCTACACCTTC
CDR3 protein: CASSPSGYDGYTF

clone size: -
D gene: TRBD1
V gene: TRBV19
J gene: TRBJ2-2
CDR3 DNA: TGTGCCAGTAAGGTGGGACAGGGTGGCACCGGGGAGCTGTTTTTT
CDR3 protein: CASKVGQGGTGELFF

clone size: -
D gene: TRBD1
V gene: TRBV5-1
J gene: TRBJ2-7
CDR3 DNA: TGCGCCAGCAGCTTGAGGGGACAGGGCATCCTAATCCACGAGCAGTACTTC
CDR3 protein: CASSLRGQGILIHEQYF

clone size: once
D gene: -
V gene: TRBV14
J gene: TRBJ2-1
CDR3 DNA: TGTGCCAGCAGCCTCCTTAGGGGGAGTGAGCAGTTCTTC
CDR3 protein: CASSLLRGSEQFF

clone size: once
D gene: TRBD2
V gene: TRBV13
J gene: TRBJ2-5
CDR3 DNA: TGTGCCAGCAGCTTATGGACTAGCGAGGCTAAAGAGACCCAGTACTTC
CDR3 protein: CASSLWTSEAKETQYF

clone size: -
D gene: -
V gene: TRBV4-3
J gene: TRBJ2-2
CDR3 DNA: TGCGCCAGCAGCCAAGATCATCTCGGTGCCGGGGAGCTGTTTTTT
CDR3 protein: CASSQDHLGAGELFF

clone size: -
D gene: TRBD2
V gene: TRBV27
J gene: TRBJ2-1
CDR3 DNA: TGTGCCAGCAGTCCGCTAGGACTAGCGGGAGACGGGACCGTTTACAATGAGCAGTTCTTC
CDR3 protein: CASSPLGLAGDGTVYNEQFF

clone size: once
D gene: -
V gene: TRBV5-1
J gene: TRBJ1-3
CDR3 DNA: TGCGCCAGCAGCTCCGTCCTCGCCGGGGGGTCGGGAAACACCATATATTTT
CDR3 protein: CASSSVLAGGSGNTIYF

clone size: -
D gene: -
V gene: TRBV7-6
J gene: TRBJ2-3
CDR3 DNA: TGTGCCAGCAGCTTAAGGGGCCCACCGTTAGATACGCAGTATTTT
CDR3 protein: CASSLRGPPLDTQYF

clone size: -
D gene: -
V gene: TRBV10-3
J gene: TRBJ1-1
CDR3 DNA: TGTGCCATCAGTGAGTCTGTGGGGAGCACTGAAGCTTTCTTT
CDR3 protein: CAISESVGSTEAFF

clone size: -
D gene: TRBD2
V gene: TRBV5-1
J gene: TRBJ2-7
CDR3 DNA: TGCGCCAGCAGCTGGATGACTAGCGGGGGGACCGAGCAGTACTTC
CDR3 protein: CASSWMTSGGTEQYF

clone size: -
D gene: -
V gene: TRBV2
J gene: TRBJ2-1
CDR3 DNA: TGTGCCAGCAGTGAGACAGGCCCCGGATCCCCACAGTTCTTC
CDR3 protein: CASSETGPGSPQFF

clone size: -
D gene: TRBD2
V gene: TRBV28
J gene: TRBJ2-1
CDR3 DNA: TGTGCCAGCAGTCTCTGGAGCGGGGGGCGAGGAGAGCAGTTCTTC
CDR3 protein: CASSLWSGGRGEQFF

clone size: -
D gene: -
V gene: TRBV18
J gene: TRBJ1-2
CDR3 DNA: TGTGCCAGCTCACCACTCCCCCCAGGGGATAACTATGGCTACACCTTC
CDR3 protein: CASSPLPPGDNYGYTF

clone size: -
D gene: -
V gene: TRBV19
J gene: TRBJ1-5
CDR3 DNA: TGTGCCAGTAGTATTCTTCTCTGGCAGAATAGCAATCAGCCCCAGCATTTT
CDR3 protein: CASSILLWQNSNQPQHF

clone size: -
D gene: TRBD2
V gene: TRBV5-4
J gene: TRBJ2-1
CDR3 DNA: TGTGCCAGCAGCTTGAGGACTAGCGACTACAATGAGCAGTTCTTC
CDR3 protein: CASSLRTSDYNEQFF

clone size: -
D gene: TRBD2
V gene: TRBV30
J gene: TRBJ2-5
CDR3 DNA: TGTGCCTGGGCTGGGACTAGCGGCTTCATATGGGCCCAGTACTTC
CDR3 protein: CAWAGTSGFIWAQYF

clone size: -
D gene: TRBD2
V gene: TRBV5-1
J gene: TRBJ2-5
CDR3 DNA: TGCGCCAGCAGCTTGGCCGTGATAGCGGGAGGGCCGGGACAAGAGACCCAGTACTTC
CDR3 protein: CASSLAVIAGGPGQETQYF

clone size: -
D gene: -
V gene: TRBV24-1
J gene: TRBJ1-4
CDR3 DNA: TGTGCCACCAGTGGAGCAGGGCAAGGTGAAAAACTGTTTTTT
CDR3 protein: CATSGAGQGEKLFF

clone size: -
D gene: -
V gene: TRBV7-3
J gene: TRBJ1-1
CDR3 DNA: TGTGCCAGCAGCTTATTCGATCTTTCTAGCTTGAACACTGAAGCTTTCTTT
CDR3 protein: CASSLFDLSSLNTEAFF

clone size: -
D gene: -
V gene: TRBV27
J gene: TRBJ2-5
CDR3 DNA: TGTGCCAGCAGTTCTCAAGAAGCGGTGGGGGAGACCCAGTACTTC
CDR3 protein: CASSSQEAVGETQYF

clone size: -
D gene: TRBD1
V gene: TRBV9
J gene: TRBJ1-2
CDR3 DNA: TGTGCCAGCAGCGTAGCTGAAGAGACAGGGAGGATTAACTATGGCTACACCTTC
CDR3 protein: CASSVAEETGRINYGYTF

clone size: -
D gene: TRBD2
V gene: TRBV27
J gene: TRBJ2-7
CDR3 DNA: TGTGCCAGCCACCCTAGCGGGAGCCCCCACGAGCAGTACTTC
CDR3 protein: CASHPSGSPHEQYF

clone size: once
D gene: -
V gene: TRBV30
J gene: TRBJ2-1
CDR3 DNA: TGTGCCTGGAGTACCGCCTTTAGAGGGAGCTCCTACAATGAGCAGTTCTTC
CDR3 protein: CAWSTAFRGSSYNEQFF

clone size: -
D gene: -
V gene: TRBV24-1
J gene: TRBJ1-6
CDR3 DNA: TGTGCCACCAGTGATTTGGAGTACGGGTCGTCGGATTCACCCCTCCACTTT
CDR3 protein: CATSDLEYGSSDSPLHF

clone size: -
D gene: -
V gene: TRBV5-1
J gene: TRBJ1-1
CDR3 DNA: TGCGCCAGCAGCGGGGGGACGGTCAACACTGAAGCTTTCTTT
CDR3 protein: CASSGGTVNTEAFF

clone size: -
D gene: TRBD1
V gene: TRBV29-1
J gene: TRBJ2-1
CDR3 DNA: TGCAGCGTTCTCGACAGGGGTGAGCAGTTCTTC
CDR3 protein: CSVLDRGEQFF

clone size: -
D gene: -
V gene: TRBV27
J gene: TRBJ1-5
CDR3 DNA: TGTGCCAGCAAAGGAGGGATTGGGCAGCCCCAGCATTTT
CDR3 protein: CASKGGIGQPQHF

clone size: -
D gene: -
V gene: TRBV28
J gene: TRBJ1-5
CDR3 DNA: TGTGCCAGCAGTTTATTAACAGGGTTTAACAATCAGCCCCAGCATTTT
CDR3 protein: CASSLLTGFNNQPQHF

clone size: -
D gene: -
V gene: TRBV9
J gene: TRBJ1-1
CDR3 DNA: TGTGCCAGCAGCGTAGCAGGGTTGAACACTGAAGCTTTCTTT
CDR3 protein: CASSVAGLNTEAFF

clone size: few
D gene: -
V gene: TRBV19
J gene: TRBJ1-1
CDR3 DNA: TGTGCCAGTAGTATAGAGGGGCTACAGGTGTCGAACACTGAAGCTTTCTTT
CDR3 protein: CASSIEGLQVSNTEAFF

clone size: -
D gene: -
V gene: TRBV7-9
J gene: TRBJ2-7
CDR3 DNA: TGTGCCAGCAGCTCGCGACAGTCCTACGAGCAGTACTTC
CDR3 protein: CASSSRQSYEQYF

clone size: -
D gene: -
V gene: TRBV21-1
J gene: TRBJ1-1
CDR3 DNA: TGTGCCAGCAGCAAACGAGGCGTTTGTTCTTCCATGAACACTGAAGCTTTCTTT
CDR3 protein: CASSKRGVCSSMNTEAFF

clone size: few
D gene: TRBD2
V gene: TRBV29-1
J gene: TRBJ2-3
CDR3 DNA: TGCAGCGCCTCACGCGGGGGGCCCACAGATACGCAGTATTTT
CDR3 protein: CSASRGGPTDTQYF

clone size: -
D gene: -
V gene: TRBV5-6
J gene: TRBJ1-5
CDR3 DNA: TGTGCCAGCAGCTTGAGGGGTTTCCAGCCCCAGCATTTT
CDR3 protein: CASSLRGFQPQHF

clone size: -
D gene: -
V gene: TRBV27
J gene: TRBJ1-5
CDR3 DNA: TGTGCCAGCAGATCCATGGGGGGGTGGCCCCAGCATTTT
CDR3 protein: CASRSMGGWPQHF

clone size: -
D gene: -
V gene: TRBV2
J gene: TRBJ2-1
CDR3 DNA: TGTGCCAGCAGTGAAGCGGGGGGATCCTACAATGAGCAGTTCTTC
CDR3 protein: CASSEAGGSYNEQFF

clone size: -
D gene: -
V gene: TRBV5-1
J gene: TRBJ2-7
CDR3 DNA: TGCGCCAGCAGCTCCGGAGACAGGTTCTACGAGCAGTACTTC
CDR3 protein: CASSSGDRFYEQYF

clone size: -
D gene: -
V gene: TRBV7-9
J gene: TRBJ2-5
CDR3 DNA: TGTGCCAGCAGCTTAGGCGGGGCGCGGCAAGAGACCCAGTACTTC
CDR3 protein: CASSLGGARQETQYF

clone size: -
D gene: -
V gene: TRBV5-6
J gene: TRBJ2-3
CDR3 DNA: TGTGCCAGCAGCTTGGGTGAGGGATCAACGCAGTATTTT
CDR3 protein: CASSLGEGSTQYF

clone size: few
D gene: TRBD2
V gene: TRBV7-2
J gene: TRBJ2-7
CDR3 DNA: TGTGCCAGCAGCTTAGGTCCTAGCGGGAGTCGATCCCGGTACTTC
CDR3 protein: CASSLGPSGSRSRYF

clone size: -
D gene: -
V gene: TRBV15
J gene: TRBJ1-4
CDR3 DNA: TGTGCCACCAGCAGAGCACCGGGACAAGCTAATGAAAAACTGTTTTTT
CDR3 protein: CATSRAPGQANEKLFF

clone size: -
D gene: TRBD2
V gene: TRBV5-1
J gene: TRBJ2-3
CDR3 DNA: TGCGCCAGCAGCTTAACTAGCGACACAGATACGCAGTATTTT
CDR3 protein: CASSLTSDTDTQYF

clone size: -
D gene: -
V gene: TRBV5-1
J gene: TRBJ1-3
CDR3 DNA: TGCGCCAGCAGCTCGGGCCGGACAGCTGGAAACACCATATATTTT
CDR3 protein: CASSSGRTAGNTIYF

clone size: -
D gene: -
V gene: TRBV6-5
J gene: TRBJ1-1
CDR3 DNA: TGTGCCAGCACCGAAGGTAGGAGAGAAGTAGCTTTCTTT
CDR3 protein: CASTEGRREVAFF

clone size: once
D gene: TRBD1
V gene: TRBV2
J gene: TRBJ2-1
CDR3 DNA: TGTGCCAGCAGACGGGACAGGGCCTACAATGAGCAGTTCTTC
CDR3 protein: CASRRDRAYNEQFF

clone size: -
D gene: -
V gene: TRBV24-1
J gene: TRBJ2-3
CDR3 DNA: TGTGCCACCAGTGATTTAAAGACAAGTGGCGCAGATACGCAGTATTTT
CDR3 protein: CATSDLKTSGADTQYF

clone size: -
D gene: TRBD2
V gene: TRBV7-2
J gene: TRBJ2-7
CDR3 DNA: TGTGCCAGCAGCTTAGCCAGCGGGGGGCAGGGGTCGGGCGAGCAGTACTTC
CDR3 protein: CASSLASGGQGSGEQYF

clone size: -
D gene: TRBD1
V gene: TRBV10-3
J gene: TRBJ1-1
CDR3 DNA: TGTGCCACGAGGGACAGGGGGAACACTGAAGCTTTCTTT
CDR3 protein: CATRDRGNTEAFF

clone size: -
D gene: -
V gene: TRBV10-3
J gene: TRBJ2-7
CDR3 DNA: TGTGCCATCAGTCTGTCAGGGGCGAAAAACGAGCAGTACTTC
CDR3 protein: CAISLSGAKNEQYF

clone size: -
D gene: TRBD2
V gene: TRBV19
J gene: TRBJ2-3
CDR3 DNA: TGTGCCAGTAGTATAGCCGGGGGGGGGTCAGATACGCAGTATTTT
CDR3 protein: CASSIAGGGSDTQYF

clone size: -
D gene: -
V gene: TRBV20-1
J gene: TRBJ1-1
CDR3 DNA: TGCAGTGCTAGTTCCGGGAGAACTGAAGCTTTCTTT
CDR3 protein: CSASSGRTEAFF

clone size: -
D gene: -
V gene: TRBV7-9
J gene: TRBJ1-1
CDR3 DNA: TGTGCCAGCAGCTTAGCGCTTCGGGGTCTTAAAATGAACACTGAAGCTTTCTTT
CDR3 protein: CASSLALRGLKMNTEAFF

clone size: -
D gene: -
V gene: TRBV11-3
J gene: TRBJ1-6
CDR3 DNA: TGTGCCAGCAGCAGTTTTATGGGGACTTATAATTCACCCCTCCACTTT
CDR3 protein: CASSSFMGTYNSPLHF

clone size: -
D gene: -
V gene: TRBV5-1
J gene: TRBJ2-7
CDR3 DNA: TGCGCCAGCAGCTTAGATCCAGGCGTCGAGCAGTACTTC
CDR3 protein: CASSLDPGVEQYF

clone size: -
D gene: -
V gene: TRBV10-2
J gene: TRBJ1-6
CDR3 DNA: TGCGCCAGCAGTTTGGACACCATCTCCAACTATAATTCACCCCTCCACTTT
CDR3 protein: CASSLDTISNYNSPLHF

clone size: -
D gene: -
V gene: TRBV30
J gene: TRBJ2-2
CDR3 DNA: TGTGCCTGGACCCTTTCACAGGAGACGCACACCGGGGAGCTGTTTTTT
CDR3 protein: CAWTLSQETHTGELFF

clone size: once
D gene: -
V gene: TRBV5-5
J gene: TRBJ2-2
CDR3 DNA: TGTGCCAGCAGCTTAACAGGGTTCTCCGGGGAGCTGTTTTTT
CDR3 protein: CASSLTGFSGELFF

clone size: -
D gene: -
V gene: TRBV4-3
J gene: TRBJ1-1
CDR3 DNA: TGCGCCAGCAGCGAACAGGGTTCCACTGAAGCTTTCTTT
CDR3 protein: CASSEQGSTEAFF

clone size: -
D gene: -
V gene: TRBV7-9
J gene: TRBJ1-5
CDR3 DNA: TGTGCCAGCAGCTCCGAAGGTACAGGAGTTGATAGCAATCAGCCCCAGCATTTT
CDR3 protein: CASSSEGTGVDSNQPQHF